A selection of T cell receptor beta chains follows, all from one sample in a study of CD8 T cells in ankylosing spondylitis. Each CDR3 protein gets one entry after TCRdb re-called the 5' RACE reads with MiXCR. In the table there are approximately 290,000 distinct CDR3 sequences, less than 25% of which are singletons. The material sequenced was blood, either unsorted or a sorted T cell fraction (not recorded which). These receptors all stem from a female donor with ankylosing spondylitis or in good health (not recorded which). The CDR3 runs from the conserved cysteine through the conserved F or W. A D gene is named only where the DNA matches it firmly. Size is omitted from some rows. Given values are once, few, many or a class for expanded clones.

v_gene	d_gene	abundance	j_gene	CDR3aa	CDR3nt
TRBV5-1	TRBD1	.	TRBJ2-3	CASSLLDRVGSADTQYF	TGCGCCAGCAGCTTGCTCGACAGGGTTGGTTCAGCAGATACGCAGTATTTT
TRBV6-1	TRBD2	.	TRBJ2-1	CASSLGLAGKDEQFF	TGTGCCAGCAGCCTTGGACTAGCGGGAAAGGATGAGCAGTTCTTC
TRBV5-1	.	.	TRBJ1-5	CASSFGTAGQPQHF	TGCGCCAGCAGCTTCGGGACCGCAGGTCAGCCCCAGCATTTT
TRBV18	.	.	TRBJ1-1	CASSPIQGVMNTEAFF	TGTGCCAGCTCACCAATACAGGGCGTTATGAACACTGAAGCTTTCTTT
TRBV29-1	.	many	TRBJ2-7	CSVEAGSTYEQYF	TGCAGCGTTGAAGCGGGATCAACCTACGAGCAGTACTTC
TRBV7-9	TRBD1	.	TRBJ2-6	CASSLLGQVVLGNVLTF	TGTGCCAGCAGCCTACTAGGACAGGTAGTTTTGGGCAACGTCCTGACTTTC
TRBV6-1	TRBD1	many	TRBJ2-5	CASTFRTGISETQYF	TGTGCCAGCACCTTCCGGACAGGGATATCGGAGACCCAGTACTTC
TRBV12-3/TRBV12-4	TRBD2	.	TRBJ2-3	CASSRTSGSLTDTQYF	TGTGCCAGCAGCCGGACTAGCGGGAGTCTAACAGATACGCAGTATTTT
TRBV12-3/TRBV12-4	.	.	TRBJ2-3	CASSFSLDRSDTQYF	TGTGCCAGCAGTTTTTCCCTAGATCGATCAGATACGCAGTATTTT
TRBV24-1	TRBD2	many	TRBJ2-1	CATRGGPYNEQFF	TGTGCCACCCGCGGGGGTCCCTACAATGAGCAGTTCTTC
TRBV7-9	.	.	TRBJ2-3	CASSLATRDGDTQYF	TGTGCCAGCAGCTTAGCTACCAGGGACGGAGATACGCAGTATTTT
TRBV5-1	.	few	TRBJ2-7	CASSFRVMEDEQYF	TGCGCCAGCAGCTTCAGGGTCATGGAGGACGAGCAGTACTTC
TRBV6-6	TRBD2	few	TRBJ2-7	CASSGTGGGEQYF	TGTGCCAGCAGTGGGACGGGAGGAGGCGAGCAGTACTTC
TRBV20-1	.	.	TRBJ2-3	CSAFTLGVADTQYF	TGCAGTGCCTTTACACTCGGGGTGGCAGATACGCAGTATTTT
TRBV12-3/TRBV12-4	TRBD1	few	TRBJ2-7	CASSPTGTGLTQYF	TGTGCCAGCAGTCCCACCGGGACAGGATTAACGCAGTACTTC
TRBV7-3	.	few	TRBJ2-3	CASSSSGSTQYF	TGTGCCAGCAGCTCGAGTGGGTCTACGCAGTATTTT
TRBV5-6	.	many	TRBJ2-1	CASSTHPGNEQFF	TGTGCCAGCAGCACCCACCCCGGGAATGAGCAGTTCTTC
TRBV30	TRBD1	few	TRBJ2-7	CAWSRQGVYEQYF	TGTGCCTGGAGTCGTCAGGGGGTATACGAGCAGTACTTC
TRBV20-1	.	many	TRBJ2-3	CSVAGRSSDTQYF	TGCAGTGTCGCGGGACGAAGCTCAGATACGCAGTATTTT
TRBV30	.	.	TRBJ2-2	CAWTVRGGELFF	TGTGCCTGGACCGTCAGGGGCGGGGAGCTGTTTTTT
TRBV7-2	.	.	TRBJ2-5	CASSLEKQTQYF	TGTGCCAGCAGCTTAGAGAAGCAGACCCAGTACTTC
TRBV20-1	TRBD1	.	TRBJ2-7	CSALRPGTGLYEQYF	TGCAGTGCCCTGCGTCCCGGGACAGGGCTTTACGAGCAGTACTTC
TRBV9	.	.	TRBJ2-2	CASSVASAGRTGELFF	TGTGCCAGCAGCGTAGCTTCGGCGGGAAGGACCGGGGAGCTGTTTTTT
TRBV4-3	TRBD1	.	TRBJ1-6	CASSFEDRADSPLHF	TGCGCCAGCAGCTTTGAAGACAGGGCGGATTCACCCCTCCACTTT
TRBV11-2	.	.	TRBJ1-5	CASSRGLGGNQPQHF	TGTGCCAGCAGCAGGGGCCTCGGGGGCAATCAGCCCCAGCATTTT
TRBV29-1	TRBD1	few	TRBJ2-4	CSVRTGGLDIQYF	TGCAGCGTACGGACAGGGGGGTTGGACATTCAGTACTTC
TRBV29-1	TRBD2	.	TRBJ2-7	CSVEGTSGDLYEQYF	TGCAGCGTTGAAGGGACTAGCGGAGACCTCTACGAGCAGTACTTC
TRBV20-1	.	.	TRBJ2-5	CCARDTPNRHPGETQYF	TGCTGTGCTAGAGATACCCCCAACAGACACCCGGGGGAGACCCAGTACTTC
TRBV9	.	few	TRBJ1-1	CASSGSLNTEAFF	TGTGCCAGCAGCGGGAGCTTGAACACTGAAGCTTTCTTT
TRBV5-6	TRBD1	.	TRBJ1-4	CASSLVGGTGNEKLFF	TGTGCCAGCAGCTTGGTTGGGGGGACAGGAAATGAAAAACTGTTTTTT
TRBV28	.	.	TRBJ2-3	CASSPPTVQSTDTQYF	TGTGCCAGCAGTCCACCGACAGTACAGAGCACAGATACGCAGTATTTT
TRBV11-3	.	.	TRBJ2-5	CASSLGGGFQETQYF	TGTGCCAGCAGCTTAGGGGGCGGGTTCCAAGAGACCCAGTACTTC
TRBV6-1	.	.	TRBJ1-6	CASSEGGPPLHF	TGTGCCAGCAGTGAAGGGGGTCCACCCCTCCACTTT
TRBV6-2/TRBV6-3	TRBD1	.	TRBJ1-5	CASRSTGGDQPQHF	TGTGCCAGCAGGTCCACAGGGGGCGATCAGCCCCAGCATTTT
TRBV16	.	few	TRBJ1-1	CASSHQKNTEAFF	TGTGCCAGCAGCCATCAGAAGAACACTGAAGCTTTCTTT
TRBV12-3/TRBV12-4	.	many	TRBJ1-5	CASSFDRRVQPQHF	TGTGCCAGCAGTTTTGACAGGCGGGTTCAGCCCCAGCATTTT
TRBV5-1	TRBD1	many	TRBJ1-4	CASRQGLNEKLFF	TGCGCCAGTCGACAGGGCCTGAACGAAAAACTGTTTTTT
TRBV12-3/TRBV12-4	TRBD1	.	TRBJ1-2	CASSSGQDGGGGYTF	TGTGCCAGCAGTTCGGGACAGGACGGAGGAGGGGGCTACACCTTC
TRBV9	TRBD2	.	TRBJ2-3	CASSSLAEPSTDTQYF	TGTGCCAGCAGCTCCCTAGCGGAACCCTCCACAGATACGCAGTATTTT
TRBV20-1	.	many	TRBJ2-3	CSPDGLLTITDTQYF	TGCAGCCCCGATGGACTCTTGACTATCACAGATACGCAGTATTTT
TRBV6-2/TRBV6-3	TRBD2	.	TRBJ2-2	CASSFGLAGRTGELFF	TGTGCCAGCAGCTTCGGACTAGCGGGAAGGACCGGGGAGCTGTTTTTT
TRBV7-3	.	few	TRBJ1-6	CASSLNPRDSPLHF	TGTGCCAGCAGCTTAAACCCCAGGGATTCACCCCTCCACTTT
TRBV29-1	.	few	TRBJ1-1	CSVVWGPEAFF	TGCAGCGTTGTATGGGGCCCTGAAGCTTTCTTT
TRBV7-2	TRBD2	.	TRBJ2-7	CASSLPGLARAYEQYF	TGTGCCAGCAGCTTGCCGGGACTAGCGAGGGCCTACGAGCAGTACTTC
TRBV19	.	.	TRBJ2-5	CASSTKETQYF	TGTGCCAGTAGTACTAAAGAGACCCAGTACTTC
TRBV7-2	.	few	TRBJ2-7	CASSLLRASGEQYF	TGTGCCAGCAGCTTATTAAGGGCTAGTGGCGAGCAGTACTTC